This T cell receptor beta chain appears in the sequencing data of a study of OX40 agonist ivuxolimab in advanced cancers. As for the study in general: Earlier anti-PD-1, anti-PD-L1 or anti-CTLA-4 therapy was permitted; under 50% had received some.

Notes on the study in general: Antigen specificity was not determined for the expanded peripheral T cells.

TCRdb's table, derived via immunoSEQ multiplex PCR, lists solely in-frame clones and lacks some. The sample records under 85,000 clones, 85% to 95% being singletons. V gave up 3 bases and J gave up 2 bases; unmatched junction bases: 5. In germline, CDR1 is SNHLY, CDR2 FYNNEI. The CDR3 contains 15 residues. As regards this clone: Antigen: not known.

The sequence came from an adult with an advanced solid tumor such as melanoma, head and neck, liver or kidney cancer. The chain couples TRBV2 to TRBJ2-7, with TRBD1 matching 9 bases. The sequencing used CD4+ or CD8+ T cells sorted from blood, collected in a trial of the OX40 agonist ivuxolimab. The CDR3 DNA follows: TGTGCCAGCAGTGATGGGACAGGGACTACCTACGAGCAGTACTTC. Residues: CASSDGTGTTYEQYF.